This paragraph reports one TCR beta chain. What it binds is unknown. Reverse transcription used about 0.5 to 1 ug RNA and random hexamers. TCRdb redid the calling of the immunoSEQ multiplex PCR reads with MiXCR, one entry per CDR3 protein. The data hold around 170,000 distinct CDR3 sequences, with roughly 94% observed a single time. The entry originates in a study of CD8 T cells in Susac syndrome. Study details: When their blood was taken, the Susac syndrome patients had either not yet had any therapy, were taking corticosteroids, or were taking intravenous immunoglobulin alone.

Study observations and caveats: The TCR sequencing and HLA analysis in the study involved a relatively small number of individuals, as the study acknowledged.

V was shortened by 1 base and J by 0 bases, with 5 bases between the two germline ends. There are 14 residues in the CDR3. Germline V gene sequence: CDR1 SGHTA, CDR2 FQGNSA. CD8+ and CD4+ T cells taken from blood had their TCR beta sequenced. The chain carries TRBV7-2 and TRBJ2-3; no reliable D call. The sequenced sample consisted of CD4+ T cells from PBMCs. This sequence was found in a human donor with Susac syndrome. CDR3 DNA: TGTGCCAGCAGCTTAGGGATTAGCACAGATACGCAGTATTTT. Residues: CASSLGISTDTQYF.